This T cell receptor beta chain is from a study of glioma-infiltrating T cells after dendritic cell vaccination. Looking at the study overall: Patients had newly diagnosed or recurrent glioblastoma and received dendritic cell vaccines.

The CDR3 has 13 amino acids. Germline CDR1 is MNHEY and CDR2 is SVGAGI. J gave up 8 bases and V 8 bases, and 8 bases lay outside the gene matches. Here immunoSEQ multiplex PCR was the method, and the copy in TCRdb shows in-frame clones only, minus some. The profile shows fewer than 85,000 clones, about 87% of them singletons. This TCR was sampled from a human donor with glioblastoma. J is TRBJ1-2 and V is TRBV6-5; 10 bases map to TRBD1. The material was blood, obtained before dendritic cell vaccination. CDR3 coding DNA: TGTGCCAGCCAAGGACAGGGGGTACGGGGCTACACCTTC. Its protein product is CASQGQGVRGYTF.